Listed here are 3 T cell receptor beta chains from one sample, sequenced in a study of Graves' ophthalmopathy and Graves' hyperthyroidism. CDR3 regions of TCR beta were amplified from RNA transcripts. HTBI primers were employed in first-round RT-PCR, then a second-round multiplex PCR followed. From the multiplex PCR reads, TCRdb called clonotypes with MiXCR, one entry per CDR3 protein. Altogether over a million distinct CDR3 sequences are present, roughly two fifths being singletons, with the ten largest covering 8.5% to 14%. Source material: peripheral blood or thyroid tissue (not recorded which). These receptors were collected from an adult man with Graves' hyperthyroidism.

This clonotype was detected many times. The V gene is TRBV12-3 or TRBV12-4, the J gene TRBJ1-5; 9 bases line up with TRBD1. This CDR3 is 14 amino acids long. The trim removed 5 bases at V and 3 bases at J, leaving 2 bases unmatched. The CDR3 protein is CASSGTGHNQPQHF. As DNA, the CDR3 is TGTGCCAGCAGTGGGACAGGGCACAATCAGCCCCAGCATTTT.

This clonotype was counted at least ten times. Mismatch with germline at one junction end may stem from a read error. This chain connects TRBV9 to TRBJ1-2, with 10 positions matching TRBD1. The CDR3 is 12 amino acids. Germline V gives CDR1 SGDLS, CDR2 YYNGEE. The CDR3 bases are TGTGCCAGCAGCCCAAGACAGGGGGCGGTAGCCTTC. This gives the protein CASSPRQGAVAF.

This clonotype was seen a few times. This sequence joins TRBV5-8 and TRBJ2-5; D remains ambiguous. This CDR3 comprises 13 residues. Germline assignment: CDR1 SGHTS and CDR2 YDEGEE. Trimming shortened V by 0 bases and J by 5 bases, and 8 bases separated the two germline ends. This chain's CDR3 is CASSLGISETQYF. The CDR3 region has the DNA TGTGCCAGCAGCTTGGGCATTTCTGAGACCCAGTACTTC.